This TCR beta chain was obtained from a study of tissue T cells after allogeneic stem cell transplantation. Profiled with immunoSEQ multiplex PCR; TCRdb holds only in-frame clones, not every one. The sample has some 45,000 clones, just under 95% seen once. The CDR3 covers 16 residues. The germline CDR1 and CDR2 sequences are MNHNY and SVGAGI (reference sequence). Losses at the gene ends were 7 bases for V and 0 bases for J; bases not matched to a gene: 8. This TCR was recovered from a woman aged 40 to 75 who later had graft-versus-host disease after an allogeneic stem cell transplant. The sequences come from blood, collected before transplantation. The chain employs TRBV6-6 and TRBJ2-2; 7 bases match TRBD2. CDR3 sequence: CASNNRGETNTGELFF. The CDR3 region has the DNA TGTGCCAGCAATAACCGGGGGGAGACGAACACCGGGGAGCTGTTTTTT.